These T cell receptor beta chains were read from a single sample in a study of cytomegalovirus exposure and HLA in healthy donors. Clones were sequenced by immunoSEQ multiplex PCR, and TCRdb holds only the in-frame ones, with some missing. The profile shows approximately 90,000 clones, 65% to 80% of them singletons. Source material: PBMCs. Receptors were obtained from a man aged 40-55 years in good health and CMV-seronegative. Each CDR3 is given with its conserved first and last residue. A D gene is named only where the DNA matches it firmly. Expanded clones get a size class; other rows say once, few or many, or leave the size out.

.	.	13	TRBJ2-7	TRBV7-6	TGTGCCAGCAGCTTAGAACTATCCTACGAGCAGTACTTC	CASSLELSYEQYF
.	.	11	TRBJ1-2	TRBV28	TGTGCCACCCATATAGACTATGGCTACACCTTC	CATHIDYGYTF
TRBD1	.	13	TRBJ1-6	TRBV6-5	TGTGCCAGCAGTGACAGGGATAATTCACCCCTCCACTTT	CASSDRDNSPLHF
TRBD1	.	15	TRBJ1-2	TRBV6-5	TGTGCCAGCAGACTTGGACAGGGAAGAGGGTATGGCTACACCTTC	CASRLGQGRGYGYTF
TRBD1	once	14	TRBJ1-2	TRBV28	TGTGCCAGCAGTCCTAACGGACAGGGCTATGGCTACACCTTC	CASSPNGQGYGYTF
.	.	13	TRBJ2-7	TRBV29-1	TGCAGCGTTGATCTTGGCAGTACCTACGAGCAGTACTTC	CSVDLGSTYEQYF
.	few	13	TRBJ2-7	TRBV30	TGTGCCTGGAAAGACCCGGCGGCCTACGAGCAGTACTTC	CAWKDPAAYEQYF
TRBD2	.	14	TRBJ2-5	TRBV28	TGTGCCAGCGGGGTAGCGGGGTCCGGAGAGACCCAGTACTTC	CASGVAGSGETQYF
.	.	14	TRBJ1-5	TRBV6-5	TGTGCCAGCAGTTCCTTGGGCCTCTCCCAGCCCCAGCATTTT	CASSSLGLSQPQHF
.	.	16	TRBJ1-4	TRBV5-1	TGCGCCAGCAGCGAAAAAAGCAAAGCCTATAATGAAAAACTGTTTTTT	CASSEKSKAYNEKLFF
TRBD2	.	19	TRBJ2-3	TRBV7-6	TGTGCCAGCAGCTTGATGATCGGACTAGCGGGGAAGGGGACAGATACGCAGTATTTT	CASSLMIGLAGKGTDTQYF
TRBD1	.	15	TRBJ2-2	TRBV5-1	TGCGCCAGCAGCTTCGGGACAGGGAACACCGGGGAGCTGTTTTTT	CASSFGTGNTGELFF
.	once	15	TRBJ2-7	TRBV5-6	TGTGCCAGCAGCCAGTCCCGGGGATCAGGCTACGAGCAGTACTTC	CASSQSRGSGYEQYF
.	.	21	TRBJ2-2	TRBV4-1	TGCGCCAGCAGCAAGGCGGGGCTAGAGAAAATCTATTTTACGAACACCGGGGAGCTGTTTTTT	CASSKAGLEKIYFTNTGELFF
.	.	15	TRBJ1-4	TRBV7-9	TGTGCCAGCAGCGGGGGACAAGCTCCTAATGAAAAACTGTTTTTT	CASSGGQAPNEKLFF
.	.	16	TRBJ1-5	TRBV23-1	TGCGCCAGCAGTCAATATCAGGACAACCACAATCAGCCCCAGCATTTT	CASSQYQDNHNQPQHF
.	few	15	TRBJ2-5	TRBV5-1	TGCGCCAGCAGCCCTACTAGGGGGCAGGCCGGGGGCAAGTACTTC	CASSPTRGQAGGKYF
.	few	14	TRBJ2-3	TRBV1	TGCACCAACAGACTAGCACGGGCCACAGATACGCAGTATTTT	CTNRLARATDTQYF
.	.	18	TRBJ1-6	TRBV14	TGTGCCAGCAGCTCTAGGCGAGGAACCTCCGGCCATAATTCACCCCTCCACTTT	CASSSRRGTSGHNSPLHF
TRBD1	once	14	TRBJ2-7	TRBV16	TGTGCCAGCAGCCGGAACCGGGACAGGGTCGAGCAGTACTTC	CASSRNRDRVEQYF
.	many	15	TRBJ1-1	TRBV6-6	TGTGCCAGCAGGCTGCCCCCGGGGAGTAACACTGAAGCTTTCTTT	CASRLPPGSNTEAFF
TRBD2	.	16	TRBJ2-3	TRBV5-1	TGCGCCAGCAGCTTGGTCGGCGGGGGGGCGTCAGATACGCAGTATTTT	CASSLVGGGASDTQYF
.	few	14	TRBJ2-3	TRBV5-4	TGTGCCAGCAGCTTAGGGGGATTGACAGATACGCAGTATTTT	CASSLGGLTDTQYF
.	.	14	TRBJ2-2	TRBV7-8	TGTGCCAGCAAAGAGGGACTTAACACCGGGGAGCTGTTTTTT	CASKEGLNTGELFF
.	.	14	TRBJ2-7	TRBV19	TGTGCCAGTAGTATAGGCGGGGCCGGCTACGAGCAGTACTTC	CASSIGGAGYEQYF
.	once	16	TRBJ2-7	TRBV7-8	TGTGCCAGCAGCTTATCCCCCCCTCAGGGCCTCTACGAGCAGTACTTC	CASSLSPPQGLYEQYF
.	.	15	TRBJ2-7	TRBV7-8	TGTGCCAGCAGCTTAGCCCTCGAGAGCTCCTACGAGCAGTACTTC	CASSLALESSYEQYF
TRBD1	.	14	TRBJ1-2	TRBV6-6	TGTGCCAGCATCAGGACAGGGTCGAACTATGGCTACACCTTC	CASIRTGSNYGYTF
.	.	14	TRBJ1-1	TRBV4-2	TGTGCCAGCAGCCCGGGGAAGGCGCAAAGTGAAGCTTTCTTT	CASSPGKAQSEAFF